This entry describes one TCR beta chain. The target antigen is unknown. This entry is derived from a study of T cell responses to AZD1222 COVID-19 vaccine. The study, taken as a whole, reports: It was only after the peak T cell response that any repertoires were sampled. When two AZD1222 doses had been given, Spike-specific TCR breadth and depth rose. A mostly white British donor set with more females was recruited, and clonal diversity was possibly underestimated.

The table came from immunoSEQ multiplex PCR; TCRdb's copy has only in-frame clones and leaves some out. Of roughly 190,000 clones listed, over 80% are singletons. The sample in question was peripheral blood, obtained on day 0 of AZD1222 vaccination. This clonotype originated in an adult in good health.

The CDR3 protein is CASSLVGGSTEAFF. The CDR3 bases are TGTGCCAGCAGCTTAGTCGGGGGAAGCACTGAAGCTTTCTTT. The V and J genes are TRBV7-9 and TRBJ1-1; tentative D call: TRBD1 (5 bases). The CDR3 runs to 14 residues. V lost 1 base and J 4 bases, leaving 10 bases between the germline ends. The germline gives CDR1 SEHNR, CDR2 FQNEAQ (reference sequence).